These T cell receptor beta chains were read from a single sample in a study of CXCR3-negative and CXCR3-positive naive CD8 T cells. Using the 5' RACE reads, TCRdb records one entry per CDR3 protein without DNA. The sample data list approximately 96,000 distinct CDR3 sequences. Sequencing input: naive CXCR3+ CD8+ T cells from blood. The receptors were sampled from a human donor in good health. Some clones in this sample may be carry-over from other donors' samples. Both conserved end residues are part of each CDR3. Fields, in order: V gene, J gene, CDR3 protein.

V: TRBV6-5
J: TRBJ2-5
CDR3: CASSIEPRLGETQYF

V: TRBV11-2
J: TRBJ2-7
CDR3: CASRSPGQGFGYEQYF

V: TRBV5-1
J: TRBJ2-5
CDR3: CASSFLGSKYQETQYF

V: TRBV15
J: TRBJ2-7
CDR3: CATSRAVFRQGGSYEQYF

V: TRBV7-9
J: TRBJ2-7
CDR3: CATAAGEFYEQHF

V: TRBV5-1
J: TRBJ1-6
CDR3: CASSTRKDRDNSPLHF

V: TRBV28
J: TRBJ2-5
CDR3: CASSARGGHAEETQYF

V: TRBV29-1
J: TRBJ2-6
CDR3: CSVPGSGANVLTF

V: TRBV9
J: TRBJ2-7
CDR3: CASSGSLLDEQYF

V: TRBV7-9
J: TRBJ2-7
CDR3: CASSLTAGRVEQYF

V: TRBV4-2
J: TRBJ2-7
CDR3: CASSQASGGLSYEQYF

V: TRBV20-1
J: TRBJ2-7
CDR3: CSAWPRDSQFGEQYF

V: TRBV7-9
J: TRBJ2-7
CDR3: CASSQPGTGNLYEQYF

V: TRBV5-5
J: TRBJ2-7
CDR3: CASSFNQGSYEQYF

V: TRBV4-3
J: TRBJ2-3
CDR3: CASSQGGRSADTQYF

V: TRBV2
J: TRBJ2-7
CDR3: CASTQSPHSYEQYF